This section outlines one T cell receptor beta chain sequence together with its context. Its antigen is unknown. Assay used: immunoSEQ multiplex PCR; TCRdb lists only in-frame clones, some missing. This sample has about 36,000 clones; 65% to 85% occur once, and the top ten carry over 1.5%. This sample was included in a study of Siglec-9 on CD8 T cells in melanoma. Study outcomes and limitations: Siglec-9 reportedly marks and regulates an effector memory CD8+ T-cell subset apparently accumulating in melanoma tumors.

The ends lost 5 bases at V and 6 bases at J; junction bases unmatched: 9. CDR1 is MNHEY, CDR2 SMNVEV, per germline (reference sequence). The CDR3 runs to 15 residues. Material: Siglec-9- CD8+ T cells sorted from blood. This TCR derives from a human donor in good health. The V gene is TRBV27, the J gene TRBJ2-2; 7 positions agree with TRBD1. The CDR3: CASSLFPTGSGELFF. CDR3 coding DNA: TGTGCCAGCAGTCTATTTCCGACAGGGTCCGGGGAGCTGTTTTTT.